This T cell receptor beta chain emerged from a study of T cell repertoires in cytomegalovirus infection. Germline V CDR1 and CDR2: WSHSY, SAAADI. Trimming cost V 7 bases and J 0 bases, with 13 bases left between them. The CDR3 loop spans 14 amino acids. TCRdb re-analysed the reads in MiXCR, keeping a single row per CDR3 protein. The sample includes over 150,000 distinct CDR3 sequences, roughly 17% of them seen just once. General study findings and limits: Summed frequency of shared TCR beta families picked out CMV carriers who also had the relevant HLA.

The table lists this clonotype with a few counts. Its antigen is unknown. Specimen: CD8+ T cells from PBMCs. V usage is TRBV10-2 and J usage is TRBJ2-7; D unresolved. The receptor comes from a human donor in good health (CMV status not recorded). Some clones in this sample may be carry-over from other donors' samples. The CDR3 nucleotides are TGCGCCAGCAAGGGTCAGAGTTCCTCCTACGAGCAGTACTTC. Its protein is CASKGQSSSYEQYF.